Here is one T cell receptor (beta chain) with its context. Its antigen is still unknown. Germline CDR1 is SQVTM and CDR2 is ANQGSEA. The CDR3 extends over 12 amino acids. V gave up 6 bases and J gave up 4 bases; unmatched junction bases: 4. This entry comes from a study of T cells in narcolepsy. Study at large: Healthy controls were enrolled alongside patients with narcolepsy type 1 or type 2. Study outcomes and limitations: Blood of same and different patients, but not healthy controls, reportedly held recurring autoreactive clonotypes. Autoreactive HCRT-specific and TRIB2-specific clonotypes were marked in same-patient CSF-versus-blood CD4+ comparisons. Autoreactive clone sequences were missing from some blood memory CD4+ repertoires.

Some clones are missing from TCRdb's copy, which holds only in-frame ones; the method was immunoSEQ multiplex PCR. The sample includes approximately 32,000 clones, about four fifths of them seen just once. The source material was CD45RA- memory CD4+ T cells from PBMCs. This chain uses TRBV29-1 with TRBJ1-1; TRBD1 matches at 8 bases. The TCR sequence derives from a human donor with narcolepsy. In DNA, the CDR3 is TGCAGCGTCACACAGGGGGGCACTGAAGCTTTCTTT. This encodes CSVTQGGTEAFF.